This T cell receptor (beta chain) was identified during a study of blood T cells in healthy people across ages. There are a few counts of this clonotype. Alongside a J-beta primer mix, a sample-barcoded 5' primer served in a second PCR lasting roughly 6 to 11 cycles. In TCRdb, the 5' RACE reads were re-called with MiXCR into one record per CDR3 protein. Among a few hundred thousand distinct CDR3 sequences, roughly a quarter were seen once, and the ten largest hold 29%. V shed 4 bases and J 6 bases; nucleotides not matched to a gene: 8. The CDR3 is 16 amino acids. CDR1 MNHEY and CDR2 SMNVEV come from the germline V gene (reference sequence).

The sequenced sample was blood. The rearrangement uses TRBV27 and TRBJ2-2, with 10 bases fitting TRBD1. This clonotype was obtained from a woman in her 70s in good health. In nucleotides, the CDR3 is TGTGCCAGCAGTTGGTCCGGGACAGGGGTCCCCGGGGAGCTGTTTTTT. This encodes CASSWSGTGVPGELFF.